One sample yielded the 15 T cell receptor beta chains listed below, sequenced in a study of response to subunit inactivated influenza vaccine. One entry per CDR3 protein results from TCRdb running MiXCR on the RT-PCR reads. This sample carries 650,000 to 700,000 distinct CDR3 sequences, about a sixth of them seen once, and the ten largest clones take about 9.9%. Sequencing was performed on PBMCs from blood, taken 12 days after vaccination. The origin of the receptors is a man aged 45-65 years who received an inactivated influenza vaccine.

The rearrangement joins TRBV7-8 to TRBJ1-4; D ambiguous. This CDR3 has 14 residues. V shed 5 bases and J shed 2 bases, with 9 bases lying between them. Germline-derived CDR1 and CDR2 are SGHVS and FQNEAQ. The CDR3 sequence: CASSPLVTNEKLFF. The CDR3 DNA reads as TGTGCCAGCAGCCCCCTTGTGACTAATGAAAAACTGTTTTTT.

This clonotype has just a few counts. The rearrangement uses TRBV5-1 and TRBJ2-3; TRBD2 agrees at 7 bases. The CDR3 runs 16 residues. Germline CDR1 SGHRS, CDR2 YFSETQ. J gave up 2 bases and V 0 bases, and 6 bases lay outside the gene matches. The CDR3 spells CASSLVASGNTDTQYF. CDR3 in DNA: TGCGCCAGCAGCTTGGTGGCTAGCGGCAACACAGATACGCAGTATTTT.

The chain is built from TRBV12-3 or TRBV12-4 and TRBJ2-7, with 9 bases that match TRBD2. The CDR3 is 15 amino acids. With V trimmed by 1 base and J by 7 bases, 8 bases remained unmatched. CDR3 sequence reads: CASSLGLADLWEQYF. The CDR3 bases are TGTGCCAGCAGTTTAGGACTAGCGGACCTCTGGGAGCAGTACTTC.

CDR3 in DNA: TGCAGTGCTCCCGGAGGGGGCGCTTATGGCTACACCTTC. Translating it yields CSAPGGGAYGYTF. The rearrangement joins TRBV20-1 to TRBJ1-2; 7 nucleotides agree with TRBD1. Germline V CDR1 and CDR2: DFQATT, SNEGSKA (reference sequence). V shed 5 bases, J shed 5 bases, and the junction held 8 bases outside the gene matches. This CDR3 has 13 amino acids.

This clonotype was seen a few times. The gene calls are TRBV29-1 and TRBJ2-2, with 12 bases identical to TRBD1. With 3 bases clipped from V and 2 bases from J, the junction kept 1 base outside the gene matches. Per the germline V gene, CDR1 is SQVTM and CDR2 is ANQGSEA. The CDR3 is made up of 15 amino acids. CDR3 protein: CSVDGTGGNTGELFF. The CDR3 DNA reads as TGCAGCGTTGACGGGACAGGGGGCAACACCGGGGAGCTGTTTTTT.

This clonotype was observed a handful of times. The rearrangement uses TRBV7-9 and TRBJ1-4; perhaps TRBD1 as D (6 bases). The ends were cut back, 2 bases at V and 7 bases at J, with 14 bases in the middle. This CDR3 has 15 amino acids. Germline V CDR1 and CDR2: SEHNR, FQNEAQ (reference sequence). The CDR3 nucleotides read TGTGCCAGCAGCTTATTTTTCAGGGGCGTTGAAAAACTGTTTTTT. Translating gives CASSLFFRGVEKLFF.

This chain uses TRBV12-3 or TRBV12-4 with TRBJ2-7; the match to TRBD1 covers 9 bases. CDR3 length: 13 amino acids. The trim removed 7 bases at V and 3 bases at J, leaving 4 bases unmatched. Here the CDR3 reads CASKTGGRYEQYF. CDR3 DNA: TGTGCCAGCAAGACAGGGGGACGCTACGAGCAGTACTTC.

This clonotype showed up many times. The chain is built from TRBV18 and TRBJ2-1; D could derive from TRBD1 or TRBD2 (5 bases each). CDR1 is KGHSH, CDR2 LQKENI, per germline. The CDR3 loop spans 13 amino acids. V was trimmed by 4 bases and J by 5 bases, leaving 9 bases between them. The CDR3 here is CASSLGTDNEQFF. The CDR3 bases are TGTGCCAGCTCACTAGGGACGGACAATGAGCAGTTCTTC.

In its sample, this clonotype was seen many times. This sequence joins TRBV4-3 and TRBJ1-1; D gene unclear. V was clipped by 3 bases and J by 7 bases, with 12 bases between them. This CDR3 region has 13 residues. CDR1 is LGHNA, CDR2 YSLEER, per germline. The CDR3 reads CASSQRRGIEAFF. In DNA, the CDR3 is TGCGCCAGCAGCCAGAGGCGGGGAATTGAAGCTTTCTTT.

This clonotype appeared many times. The chain couples TRBV20-1 to TRBJ1-5; unclear D gene. Trimming removed 6 bases at V and 4 bases at J, with 10 bases between. The CDR3 spans 12 residues. Looked up from germline, CDR1 is DFQATT and CDR2 is SNEGSKA (reference sequence). DNA for the CDR3: TGCAGTGCCTCCCGGCTTAATCAGCCCCAGCATTTT. Its protein product is CSASRLNQPQHF.

The rearrangement links TRBV20-1 to TRBJ2-7, with a weak D call TRBD2 (6 bases). The germline V gene encodes CDR1 DFQATT and CDR2 SNEGSKA (reference sequence). The germline V and J ends were trimmed by 5 bases and 1 base, with 15 bases remaining between them. This CDR3 comprises 14 residues. CDR3 loop: CSAYPTRGSYEQYF. For the CDR3, the DNA is TGCAGTGCTTACCCGACTAGGGGATCCTACGAGCAGTACTTC.

This clonotype has just one count. CDR3 residues: CASSLYGAVSTDTQYF. The CDR3 DNA reads as TGTGCCAGCAGTTTATACGGAGCGGTTAGCACAGATACGCAGTATTTT. The V gene is TRBV28, the J gene TRBJ2-3; D perhaps matches TRBD2 (5 bases). The V end was cut by 1 base, the J end by 0 bases, with 11 bases between. Germline loops: CDR1 MDHEN, CDR2 SYDVKM. The CDR3 is made up of 16 amino acids.

This chain joins TRBV12-3 or TRBV12-4 and TRBJ2-7; tentative D call: TRBD1 (5 bases). The CDR3 length is 13 residues. Trimming shortened V by 2 bases and J by 7 bases, and 12 bases separated the two germline ends. The CDR3 spells CASSLKGVQEQYF. The CDR3 bases are TGTGCCAGCAGTTTAAAAGGGGTCCAGGAGCAGTACTTC.

V gene TRBV7-9 combines with J gene TRBJ1-2, with D maybe TRBD1 (5 bases). The CDR3 has 13 amino acids. The germline V and J ends were trimmed by 0 bases and 8 bases, with 10 bases remaining between them. Germline CDR1 is SEHNR and CDR2 is FQNEAQ (reference sequence). This chain's CDR3 is CASSLALGDGYTF. In DNA form, the CDR3 reads TGTGCCAGCAGCTTAGCGCTTGGGGACGGCTACACCTTC.

The gene calls are TRBV7-2 and TRBJ2-1; 11 nucleotides match TRBD2. CDR3 length equals 14 residues. Looked up from germline, CDR1 is SGHTA and CDR2 is FQGNSA. With V trimmed by 4 bases and J by 9 bases, 5 bases remained unmatched. DNA for the CDR3: TGTGCCAGCAGCTCTATAGCGGGGGGGCGTGAGCAGTTCTTC. It translates to CASSSIAGGREQFF.